This is a list of T cell receptor beta chains from one sample in a study of T cell responses to AZD1222 COVID-19 vaccine. Using immunoSEQ multiplex PCR, the repertoire was profiled, and TCRdb retains in-frame clones only, with some absent. The sample shows 120,000 or so clones, about 90% of them seen only once. The sample in question was peripheral blood, obtained 28 days after the second AZD1222 dose. The source of these receptors is an adult who received the AZD1222 COVID-19 vaccine. Both conserved end residues are part of each CDR3. The D gene is left open where the match is weak. Where a row states a size, it is once, few, many or the class of an expanded clone; other rows omit it.

clone size	CDR3 length	J gene	V gene	D gene	CDR3 DNA	CDR3 protein
NA	18	TRBJ1-1	TRBV12-5	NA	TGTGCTAGTGGTTTGCTAACAACCCCCTCCTTTGGGAACACTGAAGCTTTCTTT	CASGLLTTPSFGNTEAFF
NA	15	TRBJ1-4	TRBV28	NA	TGTGCCAGCAGTTTAATCTCCCTGGGGAGTGAAAAACTGTTTTTT	CASSLISLGSEKLFF
NA	15	TRBJ1-2	TRBV7-9	NA	TGTGCCAGCAGCTTAGATGCCTTTTTCGGCTATGGCTACACCTTC	CASSLDAFFGYGYTF
NA	16	TRBJ2-7	TRBV18	TRBD1	TGTGCCAGCTCACCAGGTTGGACAGGATCTTCCTACGAGCAGTACTTC	CASSPGWTGSSYEQYF
NA	13	TRBJ2-7	TRBV30	NA	TGTGCCTGGAGTATGGGGGATCGCGGCGAGCAGTACTTC	CAWSMGDRGEQYF
NA	16	TRBJ1-5	TRBV5-1	NA	TGCGCCAGCAGCCGGAACCGGGACACTGACAATCAGCCCCAGCATTTT	CASSRNRDTDNQPQHF
NA	14	TRBJ1-1	TRBV19	NA	TGTGCCAGTAGTATTGCTGAATCCCGGAGGGAAGCTTTCTTT	CASSIAESRREAFF
NA	14	TRBJ1-1	TRBV5-1	NA	TGCGCCAGCAGCTTGACCGGCGAGAACACTGAAGCTTTCTTT	CASSLTGENTEAFF
NA	14	TRBJ1-1	TRBV13	NA	TGTGCCAGCAGCTTTCTCCGGCCGCGGACTGAAGCTTTCTTT	CASSFLRPRTEAFF
NA	16	TRBJ2-5	TRBV11-3	TRBD1	TGTGCCAGCAGCTTAGATATGGAACAGGGGAAAGAGACCCAGTACTTC	CASSLDMEQGKETQYF
NA	16	TRBJ1-1	TRBV3-1/TRBV3-2	NA	TGTGCCAGCAGCCAACTTCGTCCCGGGGAGGACACTGAAGCTTTCTTT	CASSQLRPGEDTEAFF
once	14	TRBJ2-5	TRBV3-1/TRBV3-2	NA	TGTGCCAGCAGCCCCCTGGGGTCCCAAGAGACCCAGTACTTC	CASSPLGSQETQYF
NA	15	TRBJ1-6	TRBV18	NA	TGTGCCAGCTCACTACGGCGGGCTGATAATTCACCCCTCCACTTT	CASSLRRADNSPLHF
NA	12	TRBJ1-2	TRBV7-9	NA	TGTGCCAGCCGATGGGCGGGGGATGGCTACACCTTC	CASRWAGDGYTF
NA	16	TRBJ2-1	TRBV24-1	NA	TGTGCCACCAGTGATTTGGAAGGGGGTCCGTACAATGAGCAGTTCTTC	CATSDLEGGPYNEQFF
NA	12	TRBJ1-5	TRBV23-1	NA	TGCGCCAGCAGACCCGGGTATCAGCCCCAGCATTTT	CASRPGYQPQHF
NA	17	TRBJ2-7	TRBV19	TRBD2	TGTGCCAGTAGTAGCGTCGGGGGGGAGCCCAATAGCTACGAGCAGTACTTC	CASSSVGGEPNSYEQYF
NA	13	TRBJ1-1	TRBV12-3/TRBV12-4	NA	TGTGCCAGCAGTTTACAGCGAGCAGGGTTAGCTTTCTTT	CASSLQRAGLAFF
once	17	TRBJ2-5	TRBV4-1	TRBD2	TGCGCCAGCAGCCAACTGCCTGGCGGGGGGCTGCAAGAGACCCAGTACTTC	CASSQLPGGGLQETQYF
once	16	TRBJ2-1	TRBV27	NA	TGTGCCAGCAGTTTAATGCGCTCGTTGGGCTACAATGAGCAGTTCTTC	CASSLMRSLGYNEQFF
NA	15	TRBJ1-3	TRBV6-6	NA	TGTGCCAGCAGTTACGTCAGGGTAGCCGGAAACACCATATATTTT	CASSYVRVAGNTIYF
NA	15	TRBJ2-3	TRBV25-1	NA	TGTGCCAGCAGTAACCCGGGACTGCACACAGATACGCAGTATTTT	CASSNPGLHTDTQYF